The 14 T cell receptor beta chains below were found in one sample sequenced in a study of blood T cells in healthy people across ages. A J-beta primer mix and a sample-barcoded 5' primer were used in a second PCR of roughly 6 to 11 cycles. TCRdb re-called the 5' RACE reads with MiXCR, one entry per CDR3 protein. This table holds roughly 550,000 distinct CDR3 sequences, around 24% found once. These data were likewise used in another study, on T cells of mothers and their children.

The specimen sequenced was blood. These receptors were obtained from a boy younger than 18 in good health.

The chain carries TRBV7-2 and TRBJ2-7; perhaps TRBD1 as D (5 bases). The CDR3 is made up of 15 amino acids. V lost 5 bases and J lost 0, with 14 bases in between. Germline V lookup: CDR1 SGHTA, CDR2 FQGNSA. The CDR3 nucleotides read TGTGCCAGCAGCCGAAGTGACAGCCTCTCCTACGAGCAGTACTTC. Protein: CASSRSDSLSYEQYF.

This clonotype was observed at least ten times. V usage is TRBV20-1 and J usage is TRBJ2-7, with D perhaps matching TRBD1 (6 bases). Trimming took 3 bases from V and 6 from J, leaving 9 bases between them. The CDR3 runs to 11 residues. CDR1 DFQATT and CDR2 SNEGSKA come from the germline V gene (reference sequence). CDR3: CSASTRGEQYF. In nucleotides, the CDR3 is TGCAGTGCTAGCACCAGGGGCGAGCAGTACTTC.

This clonotype appeared a few times. The gene calls are TRBV29-1 and TRBJ2-1; 9 bases are shared with TRBD2. Germline V gene lookup returns CDR1 SQVTM and CDR2 ANQGSEA. The V gene end was trimmed by 4 bases and the J gene end by 0 bases; junction bases not matched to a gene: 4. The CDR3 has 15 amino acids. The CDR3 loop reads CSVGPSGDSYNEQFF. CDR3 in DNA: TGCAGCGTTGGGCCTAGCGGGGACTCCTACAATGAGCAGTTCTTC.

This rearrangement joins TRBV6-6 to TRBJ2-7; possible D gene TRBD2, 5 bases. Trimming left V 4 bases short and J 3 bases short, with 13 bases between. The CDR3 consists of 14 residues. Germline values: CDR1 MNHNY, CDR2 SVGAGI (reference sequence). The CDR3 nucleotides read TGTGCCAGCAGTTCAAACGACCGGGACTACGAGCAGTACTTC. This codes for CASSSNDRDYEQYF.

This clonotype was seen more than once but under ten times. In DNA form, the CDR3 reads TGTGCCAGCAGCTTAGATACAGGGTCAGACCAAGAGACCCAGTACTTC. This gives the protein CASSLDTGSDQETQYF. The chain has TRBV7-9 and TRBJ2-5; TRBD1 is a possible D gene (6 bases). With 1 base removed from V and 0 bases from J, the gap between germline ends came to 12 bases. Germline V gene data show CDR1 as SEHNR and CDR2 as FQNEAQ (reference sequence). This CDR3 comprises 16 residues.

CDR3 DNA: TGTGCCAGCAGCTTAGATGCGGACAATGAGCAGTTCTTC. This gives the protein CASSLDADNEQFF. The chain couples TRBV11-2 to TRBJ2-1; D unresolved. This CDR3 contains 13 residues. Trimming left V 0 bases short and J 5 bases short, with 5 bases between. CDR1 and CDR2 from the germline V gene are SGHAT and FQNNGV.

The genes are TRBV4-1 and TRBJ2-2; D remains ambiguous. Between the trimmed V and J ends, which lost 4 bases and 1 base, there was a span of 10 bases. The germline V gene encodes CDR1 MGHRA and CDR2 YSYEKL. This CDR3 contains 15 residues. The CDR3 DNA reads TGCGCCAGCAGCCCAACATTTCAGAACACCGGGGAGCTGTTTTTT. Protein: CASSPTFQNTGELFF.

This clonotype turned up a few times. Lacking the conserved final phenylalanine or tryptophan, this CDR3 likely reflects a read error. V and J are TRBV20-1 and TRBJ2-5, with D tentatively TRBD1 (6 bases). The end of the DNA is better explained by TRBJ2-7, so the J call may be wrong. The CDR3 length is 15 residues. The germline CDR1 and CDR2 sequences are DFQATT and SNEGSKA (reference sequence). The CDR3 region has the DNA TGCAGTGCCCCATTGGGACAAGTGGGGTCCTACGAGCAGTACCTC. It translates to CSAPLGQVGSYEQYL.

This rearrangement joins TRBV12-3 or TRBV12-4 to TRBJ2-3; D might be TRBD2 (6 bases). The CDR3 is 15 amino acids. Trimming took 7 bases from V and 0 from J, leaving 14 bases between them. CDR3 sequence: CASTPSALSTDTQYF. The CDR3 coding sequence is TGTGCCAGCACCCCTAGCGCTTTGAGCACAGATACGCAGTATTTT.

V gene TRBV27 combines with J gene TRBJ2-1, with TRBD1 matching over 9 bases. The DNA end lines up better with TRBJ2-7; the J call may be wrong. This CDR3 comprises 15 residues. The germline V gene has CDR1 MNHEY and CDR2 SMNVEV (reference sequence). The CDR3 DNA sequence: TGTGCCAGCAGTCTCACCGGGACAGGGAACTTCGAGCAGTACTTC. This encodes CASSLTGTGNFEQYF.

The chain couples TRBV27 to TRBJ2-3; 10 bases map to TRBD1. The CDR3 extends over 14 amino acids. Germline-derived CDR1 and CDR2 are MNHEY and SMNVEV (reference sequence). The V segment lost 9 bases and the J segment 4 bases; nucleotides outside the gene matches: 7. The chain's CDR3 is CASGQGVFADTQYF. In DNA, the CDR3 is TGTGCCAGTGGACAGGGGGTTTTCGCAGATACGCAGTATTTT.

This clonotype has a handful of counts. The chain uses TRBV29-1 and TRBJ1-1; no definite D call. The V gene's germline CDR1 is SQVTM and CDR2 ANQGSEA. Trimming took 3 bases from V and 5 from J, leaving 13 bases between them. This CDR3 has 13 residues. CDR3 amino acids: CSVDRQEATEAFF. The CDR3 coding sequence is TGCAGCGTTGACCGTCAGGAAGCTACTGAAGCTTTCTTT.

The rearrangement uses TRBV5-8 and TRBJ2-5; D unresolved. Germline V gene data show CDR1 as SGHTS and CDR2 as YDEGEE. Trimming took 0 bases from V and 2 from J, leaving 11 bases between them. The CDR3 is made up of 15 amino acids. CDR3 region: CASSLAGSQQETQYF. CDR3 DNA sequence: TGTGCCAGCAGCTTGGCCGGCAGTCAACAAGAGACCCAGTACTTC.

The sample holds a few counts of this clonotype. The rearrangement joins TRBV5-1 to TRBJ2-5; the D is unclear. The CDR3 loop spans 12 amino acids. Between the trimmed V and J ends, which lost 8 bases and 4 bases, there was a span of 12 bases. Germline CDR1 reads SGHRS; CDR2 reads YFSETQ. CDR3 DNA: TGCGCCAGTCATGCACCCCTAGAGACCCAGTACTTC. Protein: CASHAPLETQYF.